This passage covers 28 T cell receptor beta chains from one sample sequenced in a study of long-term antiretroviral therapy in people with HIV. At survey level, the immunoSEQ assay was run in its v3.0 version. Libraries were prepared by immunoSEQ multiplex PCR; TCRdb keeps only in-frame clonotypes and omits some of them. This repertoire shows 30,000 to 40,000 clones, roughly 83% found once; its top ten account for roughly 3.1%. The sample was unsorted PBMCs, taken 1.9 years after starting antiretroviral therapy. The source of these receptors is a man between 18 and 29 years old with HIV.

The chain recombines TRBV30 with TRBJ2-3; the D gene is possibly TRBD1 (6 bases). This CDR3 spans 18 amino acids. From germline, CDR1 is GTSNPN and CDR2 SVGIG (reference sequence). The germline V and J ends were trimmed by 3 bases and 6 bases, with 28 bases remaining between them. The CDR3 DNA reads TGTGCCTGGAGAGGGGAACGAGAGTGGGTAGGGGGTAGGGATACGCAGTATTTT. It encodes CAWRGEREWVGGRDTQYF.

V gene TRBV7-2 combines with J gene TRBJ1-1, with D possibly being TRBD1 (5 bases). CDR3 length: 14 amino acids. Germline lookup yields CDR1 SGHTA and CDR2 FQGNSA. Trimming removed 4 bases at V and 3 bases at J, with 12 bases between. CDR3 residues: CASSWRGGDTEAFF. The CDR3 DNA follows: TGTGCCAGCAGCTGGAGGGGTGGGGACACTGAAGCTTTCTTT.

The CDR3 DNA follows: TGTGCCGGGGAACAGGGACTGAACACCGGGGAGCTGTTTTTT. This sequence encodes CAGEQGLNTGELFF. V and J are TRBV6-6 and TRBJ2-2; D may match TRBD1 or TRBD2 (6 bases each). The CDR3 totals 14 residues. V lost 11 bases to trimming and J lost 1 base, with 14 bases between them. Germline CDR1 is MNHNY and CDR2 is SVGAGI (reference sequence).

The chain is built from TRBV11-3 and TRBJ2-3; the D gene is possibly TRBD1 (6 bases). The germline V gene has CDR1 SGHNT and CDR2 YENEEA. The CDR3 is 14 amino acids. With 5 bases removed from V and 2 bases from J, the gap between germline ends came to 11 bases. The CDR3 protein is CASSAQGDTDTQYF. CDR3 bases: TGTGCCAGCAGCGCACAGGGCGACACAGATACGCAGTATTTT. Variable domain in full (rest from reference TRBV11-3 and TRBJ2-3): EAGVVQSPRYKIIEKKQPVAFWCNPISGHNTLYWYLQNLGQGPELLIRYENEEAVDDSQLPKDRFSAERLKGVDSTLKIQPAELGDSAVYLCASSAQGDTDTQYFGPGTRLTVL.

The chain recombines TRBV4-1 with TRBJ2-1; D tentatively reads TRBD1 or TRBD2 (6 bases each). Looked up from germline, CDR1 is MGHRA and CDR2 is YSYEKL. Trimming took off 0 bases at V and 1 base at J, with 19 bases between the two ends. The CDR3 covers 19 residues. The CDR3 nucleotides read TGCGCCAGCAGCCAAGATCGTCCTGAGGAGGGGGAGTCCTACAATGAGCAGTTCTTC. Protein sequence: CASSQDRPEEGESYNEQFF.

This clone was observed a handful of times. V and J are TRBV29-1 and TRBJ2-1; TRBD2 aligns across 9 bases. The CDR3 runs 12 residues. The germline gives CDR1 SQVTM, CDR2 ANQGSEA. Trimming at V came to 7 bases and at J to 8 bases, leaving 6 bases not matched to a gene. CDR3 region: CSDARGGYEQFF. CDR3 DNA sequence: TGCAGCGACGCGCGGGGGGGCTATGAGCAGTTCTTC.

This clone was picked up a small number of times. CDR3 protein: CASTSGVSNQPQHF. The CDR3 DNA is TGTGCCAGCACTTCAGGGGTGAGCAATCAGCCCCAGCATTTT. V gene TRBV7-8 combines with J gene TRBJ1-5, with D perhaps matching TRBD1 (6 bases). Germline loops: CDR1 SGHVS, CDR2 FQNEAQ. The V end lost 7 bases, the J end lost 1 base, and 11 bases lay between the germline ends. This CDR3 spans 14 amino acids.

The genes are TRBV7-6 and TRBJ2-5; no firm D call. The CDR3 covers 12 residues. V lost 1 base to trimming and J lost 5 bases, with 5 bases between them. CDR1 and CDR2 (germline): SGHVS, FNYEAQ. The CDR3 reads CASSLVSETQYF. The CDR3 coding sequence is TGTGCCAGCAGCTTAGTTTCGGAGACCCAGTACTTC.

This clone was detected only a few times. The chain joins TRBV28 to TRBJ2-7; 8 bases fit TRBD1. CDR1 and CDR2 from the germline V gene are MDHEN and SYDVKM. This CDR3 region has 18 residues. The V and J ends lost 5 bases and 0 bases, in that order; junction bases with no gene match: 15. The CDR3 loop is CASSPAYDRGDHSYEQYV. CDR3 nucleotide sequence: TGTGCCAGCAGTCCCGCGTACGACAGGGGCGATCACTCCTACGAGCAGTACGTC.

The chain recombines TRBV11-2 with TRBJ2-1; maybe TRBD1 (6 bases). V was trimmed by 8 bases and J by 8 bases, leaving 13 bases between them. The CDR3 contains 12 residues. Germline V gene data show CDR1 as SGHAT and CDR2 as FQNNGV. This CDR3 is CASEGVIDEQFF. The CDR3 DNA is TGTGCCAGCGAGGGGGTTATCGATGAGCAGTTCTTC.

The CDR3 protein is CASISGYEQYV. In nucleotides, the CDR3 is TGTGCCAGCATCTCGGGGTACGAGCAGTACGTC. The chain is built from TRBV2 and TRBJ2-7, with D possibly being TRBD2 (5 bases). This CDR3 region has 11 residues. The V gene lost 7 bases and the J gene lost 4 bases, with 8 bases spanning the gap. Germline CDR1 and CDR2: SNHLY and FYNNEI.

The CDR3 loop is CASSEQPNQPQHF. Here the CDR3 DNA reads TGCGCCAGCAGTGAACAGCCCAATCAGCCCCAGCATTTT. This sequence joins TRBV10-1 and TRBJ1-5; D not resolved. CDR1 and CDR2 (germline): WNHNN, SYGVQD (reference sequence). V lost 3 bases and J lost 3, with 6 bases in between. CDR3 length: 13 residues.

This clone was detected only a few times. J is TRBJ1-1 and V is TRBV7-9; no firm D call. Germline CDR1 is SEHNR and CDR2 is FQNEAQ (reference sequence). This CDR3 is 13 amino acids long. Trimming took off 4 bases at V and 3 bases at J, with 9 bases between the two ends. CDR3 region: CASSYRPDTEAFF. The CDR3, as DNA: TGTGCCAGCAGCTACCGTCCAGACACTGAAGCTTTCTTT.

The genes are TRBV28 and TRBJ2-7, with a tentative D call TRBD2 (5 bases). From germline, CDR1 is MDHEN and CDR2 SYDVKM. V was pared by 5 bases and J by 1 base, with 9 bases between. There are 13 residues in the CDR3. The CDR3 loop reads CASSAGDSYEQYF. The CDR3 nucleotides read TGTGCCAGCAGTGCCGGGGATTCCTACGAGCAGTACTTC.

This chain joins TRBV28 and TRBJ2-7; the match to TRBD1 covers 11 bases. V lost 6 bases, J lost 4 bases, and 2 bases stayed unmatched. The CDR3 length is 13 residues. Germline-derived CDR1 and CDR2 are MDHEN and SYDVKM. The CDR3 here is CASRDRGRYEQYV. DNA of the CDR3: TGTGCCAGCAGGGACAGGGGGCGATACGAGCAGTACGTC.

This chain links TRBV2 with TRBJ2-1, with a possible D match to TRBD1 (6 bases). This CDR3 region has 14 residues. Germline assignment: CDR1 SNHLY and CDR2 FYNNEI. Trimming cost V 9 bases and J 10 bases, with 22 bases left between them. The DNA for the CDR3 is TGTGCCAGTTCCGATCCGGGACAAAACCTAGAGCAGTTCTTC. This translates into CASSDPGQNLEQFF.

The rearrangement joins TRBV7-2 to TRBJ2-7, with D perhaps being TRBD1 or TRBD2 (5 bases each). From germline, CDR1 is SGHTA and CDR2 FQGNSA. The germline V and J ends were trimmed by 5 bases and 3 bases, with 23 bases remaining between them. This CDR3 region has 17 residues. The CDR3 bases are TGTGCCAGCAGCCCCAGATCGGGGCAGGCGAACCTCTACGAGCAGTACGTC. Translated, it gives CASSPRSGQANLYEQYV.

The chain employs TRBV5-1 and TRBJ2-5; 9 positions agree with TRBD2. CDR1 and CDR2 from the germline V gene are SGHRS and YFSETQ. The CDR3 loop spans 14 amino acids. J lost 3 bases, V lost 7 bases, and 7 bases had no gene match. CDR3 residues: CASGSGGSEETQYF. CDR3 sequence (DNA): TGCGCCAGCGGTAGCGGGGGCTCAGAAGAGACCCAGTACTTC.

The chain recombines TRBV5-1 with TRBJ1-4, with TRBD1 matching over 8 bases. V shed 1 base and J 3 bases; nucleotides not matched to a gene: 5. This CDR3 has 16 amino acids. CDR1 is SGHRS, CDR2 YFSETQ, per germline. The CDR3 DNA is TGCGCCAGCAGCTTGCAGGGGGCAGGAGCTAATGAAAAACTGTTTTTT. The encoded protein is CASSLQGAGANEKLFF.

The gene calls are TRBV6-6 and TRBJ2-1; TRBD1 matches at 7 bases. The CDR3 has 15 amino acids. From germline, CDR1 is MNHNY and CDR2 SVGAGI (reference sequence). Trimming removed 6 bases from V and 4 bases from J; junction bases left unmatched: 9. DNA of the CDR3: TGTGCCAGCAGGTTCCACGGACAGGATTACAATGAGCAGTTCTTC. Translating it yields CASRFHGQDYNEQFF.

This clone was seen once. This chain links TRBV10-3 with TRBJ2-2, with D uncertain. CDR1 and CDR2 from the germline V gene are ENHRY and SYGVKD. V lost 5 bases and J lost 3, with 10 bases in between. The CDR3 has 14 residues. CDR3 sequence (DNA): TGTGCCATCAGTAAACAACAATACACCGGGGAGCTGTTTTTT. It codes for CAISKQQYTGELFF.

The chain recombines TRBV9 with TRBJ2-5, with 10 bases that match TRBD2. CDR1 SGDLS and CDR2 YYNGEE come from the germline V gene. There are 16 residues in the CDR3. V lost 0 bases, J lost 3 bases, and 5 bases stayed unmatched. The CDR3: CASSVAWTSGEETQYF. The CDR3 DNA follows: TGTGCCAGCAGCGTAGCTTGGACTAGCGGTGAAGAGACCCAGTACTTC.

This clone occurred a few times. J is TRBJ2-3 and V is TRBV7-9, with 7 bases aligning to TRBD2. V lost 7 bases and J lost 2; bases outside the gene matches: 6. CDR3 length equals 14 residues. CDR1 is SEHNR, CDR2 FQNEAQ, per germline (reference sequence). DNA for the CDR3: TGTGCCAGCACAACGGGGGGTTACACAGATACGCAGTATTTT. Amino acid sequence: CASTTGGYTDTQYF.

The J gene is TRBJ2-1, the V gene TRBV28, with TRBD1 identical over 8 bases. Germline CDR1 and CDR2: MDHEN and SYDVKM. This CDR3 comprises 16 residues. V dropped 5 bases and J dropped 4; count of bases not matched to a gene: 10. CDR3 coding DNA: TGTGCCAGCAGTACAACAGGGACAGGCCAATACAATGAGCAGTTCTTC. Translating gives CASSTTGTGQYNEQFF. The full variable domain, completed using reference TRBV28 and TRBJ2-1, is DVKVTQSSRYLVKRTGEKVFLECVQDMDHENMFWYRQDPGLGLRLIYFSYDVKMKEKGDIPEGYSVSREKKERFSLILESASTNQTSMYLCASSTTGTGQYNEQFFGPGTRLTVL.

The V gene is TRBV10-3, the J gene TRBJ1-2, with TRBD1 identical over 7 bases. V gave up 0 bases and J gave up 2 bases; unmatched junction bases: 3. This CDR3 is 15 amino acids long. CDR1 and CDR2 (germline): ENHRY, SYGVKD. CDR3 bases: TGTGCCATCAGTGAGTCGATGGGACAGAACTATGGCTACACCTTC. Residues: CAISESMGQNYGYTF.

The J gene is TRBJ2-6, the V gene TRBV11-3; 8 positions agree with TRBD1. This CDR3 contains 17 residues. V was pared by 9 bases and J by 1 base, with 11 bases of the junction left unmatched. Germline assignment: CDR1 SGHNT and CDR2 YENEEA. The CDR3 DNA reads TGTGCCAGTTCTTCAGGGGGCGCAGGTTCTGGGGCCAACGTCCTGACTTTC. Translation: CASSSGGAGSGANVLTF.

J is TRBJ2-3 and V is TRBV29-1, with 16 bases fitting TRBD2. CDR1 is SQVTM and CDR2 is ANQGSEA in the germline V gene. This CDR3 comprises 19 residues. Losses at the gene ends were 5 bases for V and 4 bases for J; bases not matched to a gene: 15. The CDR3 loop reads CSVHSPGTSGGAPADTQYF. CDR3 nucleotides: TGCAGCGTTCATTCCCCGGGGACTAGCGGGGGGGCTCCGGCAGATACGCAGTATTTT.

This clone was recorded once. This rearrangement joins TRBV5-4 to TRBJ2-7, with D possibly TRBD1 on 5 matching bases. The ends were cut back, 4 bases at V and 3 bases at J, with 8 bases in the middle. The CDR3 runs to 12 residues. Germline-derived CDR1 and CDR2 are SGHNT and YYREEE (reference sequence). The CDR3: CASSPGHYEQYF. The CDR3 DNA follows: TGTGCCAGCAGCCCCGGACACTACGAGCAGTACTTC. The whole variable domain, remainder taken from reference TRBV5-4 and TRBJ2-7, is ETGVTQSPTHLIKTRGQQVTLRCSSQSGHNTVSWYQQALGQGPQFIFQYYREEENGRGNFPPRFSGLQFPNYSSELNVNALELDDSALYLCASSPGHYEQYFGPGTRLTVT.